There are many counts of the clone carrying this TCR beta chain. As yet, its antigen is unknown. Germline lookup yields CDR1 SGHVS and CDR2 FQNEAQ. The junction had 8 bases not matched to a gene; V was cut back by 2 bases and J by 5 bases. The CDR3 extends over 16 amino acids. TCRdb fed the reads into MiXCR, producing one record per CDR3 protein. The sample includes a few hundred thousand distinct CDR3 sequences, roughly 25% of them seen just once. This specimen belongs to a study of T cell repertoires in cytomegalovirus infection. Across the whole study: CMV epitopes in the study were HLA-C-restricted (recently identified) and HLA-B-restricted (well studied). CMV infection and matching HLA type were both indicated by public TCR beta signatures. Study observations and caveats: Cumulative public TCR beta family frequency identified carriers of CMV plus the relevant HLA. Ex vivo responses were dominated by HLA-C-restricted CMV-specific TCR beta clonotypes.

The TCR sequence derives from a human donor in good health (CMV status not recorded). Some clones in this sample may be carry-over from other donors' samples. The source was cultured PBMCs, collected from culture after CMV antigen stimulation. This chain links TRBV7-8 with TRBJ2-3, with 9 nucleotides matching TRBD2. In DNA, the CDR3 is TGTGCCAGCAGCTTAATTTTCGGCGGGAGGGGAGATACGCAGTATTTT. Translated, it gives CASSLIFGGRGDTQYF. The variable domain in full, with the rest retrieved from reference TRBV7-8 and TRBJ2-3, is GAGVSQSPRYKVAKRGQDVALRCDPISGHVSLFWYQQALGQGPEFLTYFQNEAQLDKSGLPSDRFFAERPEGSVSTLKIQRTQQEDSAVYLCASSLIFGGRGDTQYFGPGTRLTVL.